This T cell receptor (beta chain) was captured by sequencing in a study of cytomegalovirus exposure and HLA in healthy donors. Looked up from germline, CDR1 is LGHNA and CDR2 is YSLEER. CDR3 size: 13 residues. V shed 1 base and J 6 bases; nucleotides not matched to a gene: 0. With 60 Vbeta and 13 Jbeta primers, the PCR was carried out. Profiling relied on immunoSEQ multiplex PCR, and the TCRdb table lists in-frame clones only, not all of them. This sample has some 160,000 clones, with about three quarters found just once. Sequencing was done on a sample of PBMCs. V is TRBV4-3 and J is TRBJ2-7; TRBD1 matches at 10 bases. The receptor comes from a man in his forties in good health and CMV-seronegative. The CDR3: CASSQGQGAEQYF. The DNA of the CDR3 is TGCGCCAGCAGCCAAGGACAGGGGGCCGAGCAGTACTTC.